The rows below give T cell receptor beta chains drawn from one sample of a study of cytomegalovirus exposure and HLA in healthy donors. Using immunoSEQ multiplex PCR, the repertoire was profiled, and TCRdb retains in-frame clones only, with some absent. This table has about 31,000 clones, about 86% appearing once. The sample comprised PBMCs. The source is a boy between 10 and 17 years old in good health and CMV-seronegative. CDR3s include the opening cysteine and the closing phenylalanine or tryptophan. A D gene is named only where the DNA matches it firmly.

J gene | V gene | D gene | CDR3 protein
TRBJ2-1 | TRBV7-2 | TRBD2 | CASSPSGGYNEQFF
TRBJ2-7 | TRBV27 | - | CASSLYRGNEQYF
- | TRBV7-8 | TRBD2 | CASTRFIQGLAGGPSYEQYF
TRBJ1-2 | TRBV6-1 | - | CASSETDNPLGYTF
TRBJ2-7 | TRBV19 | - | CASSAGQSYEQYF
TRBJ2-3 | TRBV28 | TRBD2 | CASSFSGGPTDTQYF
TRBJ2-1 | TRBV10-2 | - | CASSQALGGGQSSYNEQFF
TRBJ2-3 | TRBV5-1 | TRBD1 | CASSLGQGSTDTQYF
TRBJ2-5 | TRBV25-1 | - | CASSIRGGSYEQHF
TRBJ1-6 | TRBV7-8 | TRBD1 | CASSPEGQTKWSYNSPLHF
TRBJ1-1 | TRBV5-1 | - | CASSSGDMNTEAFF
TRBJ1-5 | TRBV5-8 | - | CASRGGDQPQHF
TRBJ2-5 | TRBV28 | - | CASSRGTVRAETQYF
TRBJ1-5 | TRBV11-2 | - | CASSLGQSDSNQPQHF
TRBJ1-6 | TRBV6-5 | TRBD1 | CASNRDRENSPLHF
TRBJ2-1 | TRBV7-7 | TRBD1 | CASSLGIGQGARNEQFF
TRBJ2-3 | TRBV29-1 | - | CSVGGRLVTDTQYF
TRBJ2-3 | TRBV4-1 | - | CASSSPGRTARDTQYF
TRBJ2-7 | TRBV27 | - | CASSLDSYEQYF
TRBJ2-7 | TRBV19 | TRBD1 | CASSIVGDSDYEQYF
TRBJ2-3 | TRBV9 | TRBD1 | CASSTRGMDTQYF
TRBJ2-7 | TRBV11-2 | - | CASSLGGGSSYEQYF
TRBJ2-5 | TRBV28 | - | CASSRGTEETQYF
TRBJ1-6 | TRBV27 | - | CASSFGLVSPLHF
TRBJ2-6 | TRBV27 | TRBD1 | CASKQGAFGANVLTF
TRBJ1-5 | TRBV12-5 | TRBD1 | CASGLPPGQGSNQPQHF
TRBJ1-5 | TRBV27 | - | CASKDRVYSNQPQHF
TRBJ1-4 | TRBV18 | TRBD1 | CASSLGTGLNEKLFF
TRBJ1-2 | TRBV29-1 | TRBD1 | CSFSDRVYGYTF
TRBJ2-1 | TRBV27 | TRBD2 | CASSWRGTSGAYNEQFF
TRBJ2-3 | TRBV4-1 | TRBD2 | CASSQAAGLAGVSTDTQYF
TRBJ2-5 | TRBV4-1 | - | CASSQHPSAQETQYF
TRBJ1-5 | TRBV5-1 | - | CASSLGGNSNQPQHF
TRBJ2-7 | TRBV4-3 | - | CASSQDEAAGLAYEQYF
TRBJ2-1 | TRBV6-6 | - | CASSYPPRGDDNEQFF
TRBJ2-3 | TRBV10-2 | - | CASRLVGRSTDTQYF
TRBJ2-3 | TRBV7-9 | - | CASLRGKSTDTQYF
TRBJ2-5 | TRBV5-4 | - | CASSLLHEETQYF
TRBJ2-1 | TRBV2 | TRBD2 | CASNSGGSSYNEQFF
TRBJ2-7 | TRBV6-4 | TRBD2 | CASNLLAGGFGEQYF
TRBJ2-7 | TRBV7-9 | TRBD1 | CASSTGTGSYEQYF
TRBJ2-7 | TRBV25-1 | TRBD2 | CASSPIWGLGGSYEQYF
TRBJ2-1 | TRBV4-3 | TRBD2 | CASSRITGRTSKGNEQFF
TRBJ1-1 | TRBV5-4 | - | CASSGTMADTEAFF
TRBJ2-2 | TRBV7-7 | - | CASSLGGATGELFF
TRBJ1-1 | TRBV5-1 | - | CASSPERQNTEAFF
TRBJ1-5 | TRBV18 | - | CASSRSGANNQPQHF